This T cell receptor (beta chain) was identified in a study of CD8+ T cells in alopecia areata. Findings and limits, study-wide: The study also sequences resident alphabeta T cells of normal skin in scalp samples.

The sample holds a few counts of this clone. Its antigen is unknown. It was cDNA, reverse transcribed from extracted RNA, that served as the sequencing template. The repertoire was sequenced with immunoSEQ multiplex PCR; TCRdb's copy has only in-frame clones and lacks some. The sample carries more than 150,000 clones, around 55% recorded once. The starting material was CD8+ T cells sorted from blood, obtained at week 0. The TCR was taken from a human donor with alopecia areata.

The CDR3 here is CASSWGTSGNEQFF. Written as DNA, the CDR3 is TGTGCCAGCAGTTGGGGAACTTCAGGCAATGAGCAGTTCTTC. The rearrangement joins TRBV6-5 to TRBJ2-1; no definite D call. Trimming stripped 4 bases from V and 6 bases from J, with 13 bases between. Germline V gene data show CDR1 as MNHEY and CDR2 as SVGAGI. The CDR3 extends over 14 amino acids.